The sample holds a few counts of the clone carrying this TCR beta chain. This CDR3 region has 16 residues. The junction had 7 bases not matched to a gene; V was cut back by 4 bases and J by 5 bases. The germline CDR1 and CDR2 sequences are LGHDT and YNNKEL (reference sequence). These data belong to a study of blood T cell repertoires in COVID-19. Study-wide context: Donors in the United States, Italy and Spain gave samples during acute or convalescent COVID-19.

As handled by the study authors: Amplifying reference gene primers gave estimates of nucleated cell counts. TCRdb's table, derived via immunoSEQ multiplex PCR, lists solely in-frame clones and lacks some. From that table come the V and J calls and clone size; the DNA was used to work out D and trimming. The table records some 140,000 clones, about 70% of them present only once. Sequenced material: peripheral blood. The chain links TRBV3-1 (or the pseudogene TRBV3-2) to TRBJ2-5; 13 bases align to TRBD2. This TCR was sampled from a man aged 80 or over with acute or convalescent COVID-19. CDR3 nucleotides: TGTGCCAGCAGCCCCTGGACTAGCGGGAGAGGTGAGACCCAGTACTTC. Residues: CASSPWTSGRGETQYF.